The 28 T cell receptor beta chains below were found in one sample sequenced in a study of Graves' ophthalmopathy and Graves' hyperthyroidism. The sequenced template was RNA, covering the TCR beta CDR3 region. HTBI-primed RT-PCR formed the first round, and a multiplex PCR formed the second. TCRdb redid the calling of the multiplex PCR reads with MiXCR, one entry per CDR3 protein. In the table there are 600,000 to 950,000 distinct CDR3 sequences, roughly two fifths of which are singletons. The sequencing input was peripheral blood. The receptor source for this set is an adult man with Graves' ophthalmopathy.

This clonotype was counted a few times. The chain carries TRBV20-1 and TRBJ2-7, with TRBD1 as a possible D gene (6 bases). V was cut by 4 bases and J by 0 bases, with 13 bases left in between. CDR3 length: 14 amino acids. Germline assignment: CDR1 DFQATT and CDR2 SNEGSKA (reference sequence). CDR3 coding DNA: TGCAGTGCTACCGACAGGAGGAGCTCCTACGAGCAGTACTTC. It specifies CSATDRRSSYEQYF.

The CDR3 loop is CASSFGSRATLKLFF. The CDR3 DNA follows: TGTGCCAGCAGTTTCGGTTCCAGGGCCACGCTTAAACTGTTTTTT. This sequence joins TRBV12-3 or TRBV12-4 and TRBJ1-4, with a tentative D call TRBD1 (5 bases). CDR3 length equals 15 residues. V was clipped by 3 bases and J by 11 bases, with 19 bases between them.

A word on this clonotype: A much larger clonotype is one base distant, so this may be a read error. The CDR3 protein is CSVEKGETIVVDGYAF. Here the CDR3 DNA reads TGCAGCGTTGAAAAGGGGGAGACTATAGTGGTCGATGGCTACGCCTTC. The V and J genes are TRBV29-1 and TRBJ1-2, with a weak D call TRBD1 (6 bases). CDR1 is SQVTM and CDR2 is ANQGSEA in the germline V gene. The CDR3 is 16 amino acids.

The chain joins TRBV27 to TRBJ2-7; TRBD2 aligns across 9 bases. The CDR3 spans 15 residues. Germline V gene data show CDR1 as MNHEY and CDR2 as SMNVEV (reference sequence). The trim removed 1 base at V and 3 bases at J, leaving 4 bases unmatched. CDR3 sequence (DNA): TGTGCCAGCAGTTTATGGTCTAGCGGGGACTACGAGCAGTACTTC. Its translation is CASSLWSSGDYEQYF.

In DNA, the CDR3 is TGTGCCATCAGCTCAAACTACGAGCAGTACTTC. Protein product: CAISSNYEQYF. This chain connects TRBV10-3 to TRBJ2-7; D unresolved. Trimming cost V 6 bases and J 3 bases, with 6 bases left between them. CDR1 ENHRY and CDR2 SYGVKD come from the germline V gene. The CDR3 is made up of 11 amino acids.

This clonotype was detected ten times or more. J is TRBJ2-7 and V is TRBV20-1; D is unclear. The V end was cut by 0 bases, the J end by 3 bases, with 9 bases between. Germline V gene lookup returns CDR1 DFQATT and CDR2 SNEGSKA (reference sequence). There are 13 residues in the CDR3. The DNA of the CDR3 is TGCAGTGCTAGAGACCCCCGGTACTACGAGCAGTACTTC. Translated, it gives CSARDPRYYEQYF.

V and J are TRBV7-8 and TRBJ2-7, with TRBD2 identical over 10 bases. V shed 4 bases, J shed 2 bases, and the junction held 2 bases outside the gene matches. The germline gives CDR1 SGHVS, CDR2 FQNEAQ. The CDR3 is 14 residues long. Here the CDR3 reads CASSWGTSAYEQYF. The DNA for the CDR3 is TGTGCCAGCAGCTGGGGGACTAGCGCCTACGAGCAGTACTTC.

This clonotype was detected a few times. CDR3 sequence: CASRGDSGYEAFF. Here the CDR3 DNA reads TGCGCCAGCAGAGGAGATTCGGGATATGAAGCTTTCTTT. This chain links TRBV5-1 with TRBJ1-1; no reliable D call. Germline V gives CDR1 SGHRS, CDR2 YFSETQ. With 5 bases removed from V and 7 bases from J, the gap between germline ends came to 15 bases. The length of the CDR3 is 13 residues.

This clonotype has ten or more counts. The CDR3 protein is CSVAIQGGTPYEQYF. The DNA of the CDR3 is TGCAGCGTTGCTATCCAGGGAGGGACCCCCTACGAGCAGTACTTC. This sequence joins TRBV29-1 and TRBJ2-7, with TRBD2 matching 7 bases. This CDR3 has 15 amino acids. Germline loops: CDR1 SQVTM, CDR2 ANQGSEA. V shed 4 bases and J 2 bases; nucleotides not matched to a gene: 11.

In its sample, this clonotype was seen many times. The genes are TRBV19 and TRBJ1-1; D may be TRBD1 (6 bases). Germline loops: CDR1 LNHDA, CDR2 SQIVND (reference sequence). The V and J ends lost 5 bases and 1 base respectively, with 14 bases between them. CDR3 length: 15 amino acids. The chain's CDR3 is CASSPSPGQNTEAFF. CDR3 nucleotide sequence: TGTGCCAGTAGTCCTTCTCCGGGACAGAACACTGAAGCTTTCTTT.

Worth noting for this clonotype: A single base separates this from a much larger clone, so it may be a read error. The CDR3 sequence is CPSSEGRIYEQYF. Written as DNA, the CDR3 is TGTCCCAGCAGTGAAGGGAGAATCTACGAGCAGTACTTC. The V and J genes are TRBV2 and TRBJ2-7, with D possibly being TRBD2 (5 bases). Germline V gives CDR1 SNHLY, CDR2 FYNNEI. The length of the CDR3 is 13 residues.

The table lists this clonotype with a few counts. The chain recombines TRBV10-3 with TRBJ2-3; unclear D gene. Deletions cut 3 bases from V and 1 base from J, with 5 bases between. Germline CDR1 ENHRY, CDR2 SYGVKD. This CDR3 has 13 residues. As DNA, the CDR3 is TGTGCCATCAGTGATGGGGGCACAGATACGCAGTATTTT. This translates into CAISDGGTDTQYF.

Ten or more counts support this clonotype. The chain couples TRBV29-1 to TRBJ2-5; D possibly uses TRBD1 or TRBD2 (5 bases each). The CDR3 totals 12 residues. Per germline, CDR1 SQVTM and CDR2 ANQGSEA. Trimming removed 6 bases at V and 3 bases at J, with 11 bases between. The CDR3 region has the DNA TGCAGCGTCAAGAGGGGTAAAGAGACCCAGTACTTC. As protein: CSVKRGKETQYF.

This clonotype appeared a few times. The genes are TRBV24-1 and TRBJ1-5; D possibly corresponds to TRBD1 (5 bases). CDR3 length: 15 residues. With 11 bases removed from V and 4 bases from J, the gap between germline ends came to 20 bases. Germline V gene lookup returns CDR1 KGHDR and CDR2 SFDVKD. The CDR3 DNA reads as TGTGCCAGCGGAACTGGGACCCAAGGTAATCAGCCCCAGCATTTT. The encoded protein is CASGTGTQGNQPQHF.

This clonotype was seen a handful of times. CDR3 region: CASSPDNVGGTGVNTEAFF. CDR3 in DNA: TGTGCCAGCAGCCCGGATAACGTCGGGGGGACAGGGGTGAACACTGAAGCTTTCTTT. This chain links TRBV5-4 with TRBJ1-1; 10 bases are shared with TRBD1. CDR1 and CDR2 from the germline V gene are SGHNT and YYREEE (reference sequence). The J segment lost 0 bases and the V segment lost 4 bases, leaving 15 bases of the junction unmatched. This CDR3 spans 19 amino acids.

This chain connects TRBV14 to TRBJ2-7; D gene ambiguous. This CDR3 region has 12 residues. Germline V lookup: CDR1 SGHDN, CDR2 FVKESK. V lost 2 bases and J lost 6, with 8 bases in between. The DNA for the CDR3 is TGTGCCAGCAGCCAAATCGTCTCCGAGCAGTACTTC. Translating gives CASSQIVSEQYF.

This chain connects TRBV10-3 to TRBJ1-1, with D hard to call. Germline V CDR1 and CDR2: ENHRY, SYGVKD. The germline V and J ends were trimmed by 7 bases and 6 bases, with 9 bases remaining between them. The CDR3 runs 11 residues. CDR3: CAITRGPEAFF. CDR3 coding DNA: TGTGCCATCACCCGAGGCCCTGAAGCTTTCTTT.

The chain employs TRBV15 and TRBJ2-7; D unresolved. The CDR3 is made up of 14 amino acids. Germline CDR1 and CDR2: LNHNV and YYDKDF (reference sequence). The ends were cut back, 0 bases at V and 3 bases at J, with 9 bases in the middle. The CDR3 nucleotides read TGTGCCACCAGCAGAGATCCCACTTTCTACGAGCAGTACTTC. It specifies CATSRDPTFYEQYF.

This clonotype has a handful of counts. For the CDR3, the DNA is TGTGCCAGCAGTGACGCAGGGGCGGAGGAGCAGTACTTC. It codes for CASSDAGAEEQYF. This chain joins TRBV6-6 and TRBJ2-7; D may be TRBD1 (6 bases). The CDR3 spans 13 residues. Trimming stripped 5 bases from V and 7 bases from J, with 15 bases between. Germline V gene data show CDR1 as MNHNY and CDR2 as SVGAGI (reference sequence).

A word on this clonotype: A much larger clone lies a single base off, so this may be a read error. The chain carries TRBV9 and TRBJ1-2; the D is unclear. CDR1 and CDR2 from the germline V gene are SGDLS and YYNGEE. The CDR3 has 13 amino acids. In DNA, the CDR3 is TGTGCCGGCAGCGTAGTAGGAGGGTACGGCTACACCTTC. Translated, it gives CAGSVVGGYGYTF.

The table lists this clonotype with many counts. This chain links TRBV6-5 with TRBJ2-5; D uncertain. Trimming stripped 2 bases from V and 9 bases from J, with 7 bases between. Germline CDR1 reads MNHEY; CDR2 reads SVGAGI. The CDR3 spans 11 residues. This CDR3 reads CASSYAWAQYF. CDR3 bases: TGTGCCAGCAGTTACGCGTGGGCCCAGTACTTC.

The CDR3 DNA reads as TGCAGCGTTGAACTAGCGGGAGCCGACTCCTACGAGCAGTACTTC. Amino acid sequence: CSVELAGADSYEQYF. The rearrangement links TRBV29-1 to TRBJ2-7; TRBD2 aligns across 10 bases. J gave up 0 bases and V 2 bases, and 4 bases lay outside the gene matches. The CDR3 has 15 residues. The V gene's germline CDR1 is SQVTM and CDR2 ANQGSEA.

In nucleotides, the CDR3 is TGCGCCAGCAGCCAAGTCGGAAGGGGGGCCGCACAAGAGACCCAGTACTTC. Amino acid sequence: CASSQVGRGAAQETQYF. This rearrangement joins TRBV4-3 to TRBJ2-5; D might be TRBD1 or TRBD2, each matching 6 bases. The CDR3 runs to 17 residues. Per germline, CDR1 LGHNA and CDR2 YSLEER. Trimming shortened V by 1 base and J by 2 bases, and 17 bases separated the two germline ends.

In this sample, this clonotype turned up a few times. This chain links TRBV6-6 with TRBJ2-2; TRBD1 aligns across 12 bases. With V trimmed by 6 bases and J by 5 bases, 10 bases remained unmatched. CDR3 size: 17 residues. Germline lookup yields CDR1 MNHNY and CDR2 SVGAGI (reference sequence). CDR3 amino acids: CASRVRGTGGETGELFF. The CDR3, as DNA: TGTGCCAGCAGGGTGCGGGGGACAGGGGGCGAGACCGGGGAGCTGTTTTTT.

In its sample, this clonotype was seen many times. The gene calls are TRBV15 and TRBJ1-1; D might be TRBD1 (5 bases). CDR3 length: 15 amino acids. Germline CDR1 reads LNHNV; CDR2 reads YYDKDF (reference sequence). Trimming removed 0 bases at V and 2 bases at J, with 10 bases between. Written as DNA, the CDR3 is TGTGCCACCAGCAGAGATACAGGAAGAAACACTGAAGCTTTCTTT. This encodes CATSRDTGRNTEAFF.

On this clonotype: At one end the junction does not follow the germline gene, possibly because of a read error. The chain employs TRBV9 and TRBJ2-5; TRBD2 aligns across 8 bases. The V gene's germline CDR1 is SGDLS and CDR2 YYNGEE. The CDR3 extends over 16 amino acids. The CDR3 DNA is TGCGCCAGCACCAGAGCGGGGGAGGGCCGACGCGAGACCCAGTACTTC. Its translation: CASTRAGEGRRETQYF.

This clonotype was detected only a few times. This chain links TRBV7-9 with TRBJ1-1; D ambiguous. This CDR3 contains 15 residues. Trimming took off 6 bases at V and 3 bases at J, with 17 bases between the two ends. CDR1 SEHNR and CDR2 FQNEAQ come from the germline V gene (reference sequence). The CDR3 loop reads CASSLSGIGDTEAFF. The DNA for the CDR3 is TGTGCCAGCAGTTTATCCGGAATTGGGGACACTGAAGCTTTCTTT.

This clonotype was found a few times. This chain connects TRBV7-9 to TRBJ2-6; no clear D gene. The CDR3 is 16 amino acids. Germline CDR1 reads SEHNR; CDR2 reads FQNEAQ (reference sequence). The V gene lost 2 bases and the J gene lost 4 bases, with 12 bases spanning the gap. The CDR3 DNA follows: TGTGCCAGCAGCTTATTCACGGGTTCCGGGGCCAACGTCCTGACTTTC. Translating it yields CASSLFTGSGANVLTF.